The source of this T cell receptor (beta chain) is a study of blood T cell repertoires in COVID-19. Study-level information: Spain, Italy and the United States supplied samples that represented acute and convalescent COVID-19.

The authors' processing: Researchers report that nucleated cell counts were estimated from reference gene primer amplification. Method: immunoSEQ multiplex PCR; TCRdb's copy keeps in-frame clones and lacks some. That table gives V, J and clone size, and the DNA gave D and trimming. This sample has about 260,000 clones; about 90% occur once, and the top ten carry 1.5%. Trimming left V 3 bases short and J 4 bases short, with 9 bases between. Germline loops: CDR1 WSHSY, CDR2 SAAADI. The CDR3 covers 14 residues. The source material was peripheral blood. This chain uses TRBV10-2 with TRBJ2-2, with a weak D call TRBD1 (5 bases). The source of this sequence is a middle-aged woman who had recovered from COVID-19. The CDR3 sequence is CASSEVQGTGELFF. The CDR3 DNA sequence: TGCGCCAGCAGTGAAGTGCAGGGCACCGGGGAGCTGTTTTTT.